Listed below are T cell receptor beta chains from one sample, sequenced in a study of T cells after yellow fever vaccination. TCRdb itself ran the 5' RACE reads through MiXCR, one entry per CDR3 protein. This sample has 450,000 to 550,000 distinct CDR3 sequences, with 15% to 20% found just once. Source: PBMCs, taken 15 days after the yellow fever booster vaccination. The receptors were sampled from a man aged 25-45 years who received the YFV17D yellow fever vaccine. Each CDR3 is given with its conserved first and last residue. A D gene is named only where the DNA matches it firmly. A row's size may be missing; if present it is once, few, many or a size class.

clone_size d_call j_call v_call cdr3_nt cdr3_aa
. . TRBJ2-2 TRBV10-1 TGCGCCAGCAGTGAGGGGAGGTCCAGTAGGAACACCGGGGAGCTGTTTTTT CASSEGRSSRNTGELFF
few TRBD1 TRBJ1-5 TRBV24-1 TGTGCCACCAGTGATACAGGGGTCCAGCCCCAGCATTTT CATSDTGVQPQHF
. . TRBJ2-7 TRBV11-2 TGTGCCAGCAGCTTCCTGGCTAGGAACGAGCAGTACTTC CASSFLARNEQYF
few . TRBJ2-5 TRBV29-1 TGCAGCGTTGCGAGAAAGAAAGAGACCCAGTACTTC CSVARKKETQYF
. TRBD2 TRBJ2-3 TRBV20-1 TGCAGTGCTACAGGACTAGCCCGTAGCACAGATACGCAGTATTTT CSATGLARSTDTQYF
. TRBD2 TRBJ2-1 TRBV20-1 TGCACCGCTCCCGGACTAGCGGTTTACAATGAGCAGTTCTTC CTAPGLAVYNEQFF
few . TRBJ2-1 TRBV3-1 TGTGCCAGTAAGAGCCTCGGGGAGCAGTTCTTC CASKSLGEQFF
few TRBD1 TRBJ1-2 TRBV29-1 TGCAGCGTCCGGGACAGGGCTTACTATGGCTACACCTTC CSVRDRAYYGYTF
few . TRBJ1-6 TRBV4-3 TGCGCCAGCAGCCAAGACCGGGCAGCAAATTCACCCCTCCACTTT CASSQDRAANSPLHF
. . TRBJ2-7 TRBV7-2 TGTGCCAGCAGCTTAGCTTGGACAGCAAATTACGAGCAGTACTTC CASSLAWTANYEQYF
few . TRBJ2-7 TRBV4-2 TGTGCCAGCAGCCAAGATGGACGGCCCTTCTACGAGCAGTACTTC CASSQDGRPFYEQYF
few . TRBJ1-1 TRBV5-4 TGTGCCAGCAGCTCGAGGTCAAGGACTGAAGCTTTCTTT CASSSRSRTEAFF
. TRBD1 TRBJ2-4 TRBV7-9 TGTGCCAGCAACGTACAGGGGGCCATTCAGTACTTC CASNVQGAIQYF
. . TRBJ2-1 TRBV5-1 TGCGCCAGCAGCTTCGGGGGAGAGGAGCAGTTCTTC CASSFGGEEQFF
few . TRBJ2-3 TRBV29-1 TGCAGCGTCCTTGGGTACAGGGAGGGTCCAGATACGCAGTATTTT CSVLGYREGPDTQYF
few TRBD1 TRBJ2-3 TRBV11-2 TGTGCCAGCGGGGCTGCGCGGCAGGGGGTCGCAGATACGCAGTATTTT CASGAARQGVADTQYF
. . TRBJ2-7 TRBV19 TGTGCCAGTAGTACTCGGACGGCCGAGAGCTCCTACGAGCAGTACTTC CASSTRTAESSYEQYF
. . TRBJ2-2 TRBV5-1 TGCGCCAGCAGCCACGGGGGGCCCACCGGGGAGCTGTTTTTT CASSHGGPTGELFF
few . TRBJ2-1 TRBV12-3/TRBV12-4 TGTGCCAGCGGGTACCAGCGGTCCTACAATGAGCAGTTCTTC CASGYQRSYNEQFF
. . TRBJ2-7 TRBV14 TGTGCCAGCAGCCAACTCTCGACTACTACATTTTCCTACGAGCAGTACTTC CASSQLSTTTFSYEQYF
few TRBD2 TRBJ2-3 TRBV9 TGTGCCAGCAGCGACCGACTAGCGGAGAGCACAGATACGCAGTATTTT CASSDRLAESTDTQYF
. . TRBJ2-7 TRBV11-2 TGTGCCAGCAGCTTAGAGGCAATGACGGTCTACGAGCAGTACTTC CASSLEAMTVYEQYF